This T cell receptor beta chain was profiled in a study of T cells expressing NK-cell markers. Study information: Within the sequenced cohort of eight donors, seven exhibited HCMV seropositivity and one was seronegative.

The CDR3 covers 15 residues. TCRdb re-called the 5' RACE reads, yielding one record per CDR3 amino acid sequence without DNA. The sample has about 410,000 distinct CDR3 sequences. The chain combines TRBV21-1 with TRBJ2-1; TCRdb selects TRBD2, and the lack of DNA leaves this call unchecked. TRBV21-1 is given as a pseudogene. This TCR came from a woman aged 45-60 years in good health. The sequenced material came from blood T cells: a sorted CD56 or NKG2C T cell subset, CD4+ or CD8+ T cells, or bulk PBMC T cells (not recorded which). The CDR3 is CASTLKGSRQNEQFF.